These 3 T cell receptor beta chains originate from one sample sequenced in a study of blood T cells in healthy people across ages. Next came a second PCR, run for about 7 to 12 cycles, which used a sample-barcoded 5' primer along with a J-beta primer mix. MiXCR, run by TCRdb on the 5' RACE reads, gives a single entry per CDR3 protein. Altogether about 730,000 distinct CDR3 sequences are present, approximately 43% being singletons, with the ten largest covering roughly 19%. The specimen sequenced was blood. These TCRs come from a woman aged 55-70 years in good health.

This chain uses TRBV3-1 with TRBJ2-7; the D is unclear. This CDR3 region has 15 residues. Per the germline V gene, CDR1 is LGHDT and CDR2 is YNNKEL (reference sequence). Between the trimmed V and J ends, which lost 1 base and 1 base, there was a span of 11 bases. CDR3 amino acids: CASSQVRIRSYEQYF. The CDR3 DNA follows: TGTGCCAGCAGCCAAGTACGGATCCGATCCTACGAGCAGTACTTC.

The count of this clonotype is one. The chain carries TRBV29-1 and TRBJ2-5; D might be TRBD2 (5 bases). This CDR3 comprises 11 residues. The V end lost 7 bases, the J end lost 2 bases, and 8 bases lay between the germline ends. CDR1 is SQVTM and CDR2 is ANQGSEA in the germline V gene. The CDR3, as DNA: TGCAGCGGAGGGTTGCAAGAGACCCAGTACTTC. Protein: CSGGLQETQYF. The complete variable domain, with remaining parts taken from reference TRBV29-1 and TRBJ2-5, reads SAVISQKPSRDICQRGTSLTIQCQVDSQVTMMFWYRQQPGQSLTLIATANQGSEATYESGFVIDKFPISRPNLTFSTLTVSNMSPEDSSIYLCSGGLQETQYFGPGTRLLVL.

This clonotype was seen a few times. This chain connects TRBV12-3 or TRBV12-4 to TRBJ1-5, with D hard to call. Trimming pared 2 bases from V and 5 bases from J, leaving 13 bases between. This CDR3 comprises 15 residues. This CDR3 is CASSLRIIYDQPQHF. CDR3 DNA sequence: TGTGCCAGCAGTTTAAGAATTATTTACGATCAGCCCCAGCATTTT.